This T cell receptor beta chain was observed in a study of blood T cell repertoires in COVID-19. Study as a whole: PBMCs, B-cell-depleted T cells, or T cells were the source of the cDNA or gDNA that made up the material.

Per the original data handling: Amplification from reference gene primers served as the basis for estimated nucleated cell counts. TCRdb's table, derived via immunoSEQ multiplex PCR, lists solely in-frame clones and lacks some. Clone size and V and J calls were adopted from that table, with D and trimming inferred from the DNA. The sample shows some 210,000 clones, about 84% of them seen only once. Enrollees, about 18 to 95 years old, lived in some 24 US areas. Participants' own reports of clinical history determined their cohort assignment. Material: PBMCs or T cells enriched from blood (not recorded which). This TCR was sampled from a man aged 30 to 45 with acute COVID-19.

In DNA, the CDR3 is TGTGCCAGCAGCTGGGGGGCCCGGCGGGAGGAAAAACTGTTTTTT. Its translation is CASSWGARREEKLFF. The chain employs TRBV5-5 and TRBJ1-4; TRBD1 is a possible D gene (6 bases). This CDR3 is 15 amino acids long. Trimming shortened V by 3 bases and J by 8 bases, and 17 bases separated the two germline ends. CDR1 SGHKS and CDR2 YYEKEE come from the germline V gene (reference sequence).